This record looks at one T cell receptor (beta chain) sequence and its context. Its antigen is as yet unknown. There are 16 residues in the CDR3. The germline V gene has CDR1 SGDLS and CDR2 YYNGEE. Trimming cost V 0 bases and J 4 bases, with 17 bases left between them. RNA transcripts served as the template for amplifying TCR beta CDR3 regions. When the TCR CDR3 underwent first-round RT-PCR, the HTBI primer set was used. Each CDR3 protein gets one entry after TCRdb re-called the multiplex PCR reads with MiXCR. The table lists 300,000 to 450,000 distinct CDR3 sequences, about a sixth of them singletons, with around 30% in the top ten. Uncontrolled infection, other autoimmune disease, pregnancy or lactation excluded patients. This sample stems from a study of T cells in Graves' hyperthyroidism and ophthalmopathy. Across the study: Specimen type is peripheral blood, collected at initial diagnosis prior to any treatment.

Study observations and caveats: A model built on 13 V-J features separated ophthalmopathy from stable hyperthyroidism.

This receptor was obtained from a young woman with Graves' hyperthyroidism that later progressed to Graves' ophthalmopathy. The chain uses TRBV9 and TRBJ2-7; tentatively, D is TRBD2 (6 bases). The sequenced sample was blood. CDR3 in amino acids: CASSVGGGLSFYEQYF. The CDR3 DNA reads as TGTGCCAGCAGCGTAGGGGGCGGACTATCGTTTTACGAGCAGTACTTC.